These T cell receptor beta chains were read from a single sample in a study of T cells in tuberculosis. Clones were read by immunoSEQ multiplex PCR, and TCRdb kept only the in-frame ones, dropping some. The table includes some 41,000 clones, almost 95% detected once. Sequenced material: PBMCs. The receptors shown here come from a donor aged 5 to 30 with latent tuberculosis or without tuberculosis infection. Some clones in this sample may be carry-over from other donors' samples. Each CDR3 is given with its conserved first and last residue. The order of the fields is D gene, V gene, clone size, J gene, CDR3 DNA, CDR3 protein. A D gene is named only where the DNA matches it firmly. Some rows have no size entry. The others give once, few or many, or a class for an expanded clone.

D: NA; V: TRBV27; size: NA; J: TRBJ1-5; DNA: TGTGCCAGCAGCCCGGTCCATTCTCAGCCCCAGCATTTT; CDR3: CASSPVHSQPQHF
D: TRBD1; V: TRBV6-5; size: NA; J: TRBJ1-2; DNA: TGTGCCAGCAGTTACGGGGGACAGTTCTATGGCTACACCTTC; CDR3: CASSYGGQFYGYTF
D: NA; V: TRBV11-2; size: NA; J: TRBJ2-3; DNA: TGTGCCAGCAGCCCCACGGGACTGAGCACAGATACGCAGTATTTT; CDR3: CASSPTGLSTDTQYF
D: TRBD1; V: TRBV4-3; size: NA; J: TRBJ1-1; DNA: TGCGCCAGCAGCCCGACAGGGAGGAACACTGAAGCTTTCTTT; CDR3: CASSPTGRNTEAFF
D: NA; V: TRBV11-2; size: NA; J: TRBJ2-7; DNA: TGTGCCAGCAGCTTAGTTCTAGTCTCCCACGAGCAGTACTTC; CDR3: CASSLVLVSHEQYF
D: NA; V: TRBV6-1; size: NA; J: TRBJ1-2; DNA: TGTGCCAGCAGACAGGGAGTCCTTAACTATGGCTACACCTTC; CDR3: CASRQGVLNYGYTF
D: NA; V: TRBV6-5; size: NA; J: TRBJ1-5; DNA: TGTGCCAGCAGTTACTCGACAGAGTACCAGCCCCAGCATTTT; CDR3: CASSYSTEYQPQHF
D: NA; V: TRBV6-5; size: NA; J: TRBJ2-2; DNA: TGTGCCAGCAGAGCGGGCGGGGCTGGAACCGGGGAGCTGTTTTTT; CDR3: CASRAGGAGTGELFF
D: NA; V: TRBV7-9; size: NA; J: TRBJ1-1; DNA: TGTGCCAGCATCAGTCAGGGTACGCTTGGCAGGAACACTGAAGCTTTCTTT; CDR3: CASISQGTLGRNTEAFF
D: TRBD2; V: TRBV27; size: NA; J: TRBJ2-1; DNA: TGTGCCAGCAGTCCAACCGGGGGGGCCTCCTACAATGAGCAGTTCTTC; CDR3: CASSPTGGASYNEQFF
D: NA; V: TRBV27; size: NA; J: TRBJ1-1; DNA: TGTGCCAGCAGTTTACGTTCGGCGGGGATAATGAACACTGAAGCTTTCTTT; CDR3: CASSLRSAGIMNTEAFF
D: TRBD1; V: TRBV19; size: NA; J: TRBJ2-3; DNA: TGTGCCAGTAGTATAGCAGGGGGACGTACGCAGTATTTT; CDR3: CASSIAGGRTQYF
D: TRBD1; V: TRBV28; size: NA; J: TRBJ1-2; DNA: TGTGCCAGCAGTGAGGGACAGGAGATTGACTATGGCTACACCTTC; CDR3: CASSEGQEIDYGYTF
D: TRBD1; V: TRBV6-5; size: NA; J: TRBJ2-7; DNA: TGTGCCAGCAGTTACTACGAGGAGGGACAGGGGTACGAGCAGTACTTC; CDR3: CASSYYEEGQGYEQYF
D: NA; V: TRBV27; size: NA; J: TRBJ2-3; DNA: TGTGCCAGCAGCGTGGGGCGGGATACGCAGTATTTT; CDR3: CASSVGRDTQYF
D: NA; V: TRBV28; size: NA; J: TRBJ1-5; DNA: TGTGCCAGCCTCGGGACACATAATCAGCCCCAGCATTTT; CDR3: CASLGTHNQPQHF
D: NA; V: TRBV5-6; size: NA; J: TRBJ1-2; DNA: TGTGCCAGCAGCTTTCAGATTTATGGCTACACCTTC; CDR3: CASSFQIYGYTF
D: NA; V: TRBV6-5; size: few; J: TRBJ1-1; DNA: TGTGCCAGCAGTTACCTGAGAGGCGGAACGAACACTGAAGCTTTCTTT; CDR3: CASSYLRGGTNTEAFF
D: NA; V: TRBV5-1; size: NA; J: TRBJ2-1; DNA: TGCGCCAGCAGCTTGGGGTCTAGCGACAATAATGAGCAGTTCTTC; CDR3: CASSLGSSDNNEQFF
D: NA; V: TRBV11-2; size: NA; J: TRBJ1-1; DNA: TGTGCCAGCAGCTTGCAGGGGCAAAACACTGAAGCTTTCTTT; CDR3: CASSLQGQNTEAFF
D: TRBD1; V: TRBV11-2; size: once; J: TRBJ2-5; DNA: TGTGCCAGCAGCCCAGGGACAGGACAAGAGACCCAGTACTTC; CDR3: CASSPGTGQETQYF
D: TRBD1; V: TRBV10-3; size: once; J: TRBJ2-1; DNA: TGTGCCATCGGGGACAGGAGCTTCTACAATGAGCAGTTCTTC; CDR3: CAIGDRSFYNEQFF
D: TRBD1; V: TRBV7-8; size: few; J: TRBJ1-6; DNA: TGTGCCAGCAGCTGGACAGGGGCCCATAATTCACCCCTCCACTTT; CDR3: CASSWTGAHNSPLHF